Included here is one T cell receptor beta chain sequence, with context. Its antigen is as yet unknown. Germline CDR1 and CDR2: LGHDT and YNNKEL (reference sequence). CDR3 length equals 15 residues. Trimming left V 0 bases short and J 6 bases short, with 12 bases between. A second PCR of 7 to 11 cycles used a sample-barcoded 5' primer and a J-beta primer mix. TCRdb called the 5' RACE reads again in MiXCR, with one record for every CDR3 protein. The data contain over a million distinct CDR3 sequences, less than 45% of them singletons. This specimen comes from a study of blood T cells in healthy people across ages. Study results and caveats: It was the long-lived donors that had more naive CD4+ cells and higher diversity than aged donors.

This receptor was identified in a woman between 18 and 29 years old in good health. This chain connects TRBV3-1 to TRBJ2-1, with D tentatively TRBD1 or TRBD2 (5 bases each). Sequencing input: blood. The CDR3 nucleotides are TGTGCCAGCAGCCAAGACCCGGGAAGGGGCAATGAGCAGTTCTTC. Its protein is CASSQDPGRGNEQFF.